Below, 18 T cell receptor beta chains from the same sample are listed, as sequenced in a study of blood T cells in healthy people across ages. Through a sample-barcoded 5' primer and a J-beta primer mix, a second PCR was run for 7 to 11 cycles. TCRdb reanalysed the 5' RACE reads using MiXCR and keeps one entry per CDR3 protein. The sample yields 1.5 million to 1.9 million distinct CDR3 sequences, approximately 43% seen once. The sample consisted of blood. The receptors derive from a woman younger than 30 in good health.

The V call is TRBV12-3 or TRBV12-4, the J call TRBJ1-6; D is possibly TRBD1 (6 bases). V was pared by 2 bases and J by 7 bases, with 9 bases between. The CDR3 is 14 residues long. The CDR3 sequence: CASSLLQGNSPLHF. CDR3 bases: TGTGCCAGCAGTTTACTGCAGGGGAATTCACCCCTCCACTTT.

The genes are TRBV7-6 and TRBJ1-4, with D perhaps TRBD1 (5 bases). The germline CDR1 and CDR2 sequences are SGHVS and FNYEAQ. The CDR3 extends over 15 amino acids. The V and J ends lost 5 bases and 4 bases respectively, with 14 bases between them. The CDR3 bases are TGTGCCAGCAGCCTTAGCGGGGCCAATAATGAAAAACTGTTTTTT. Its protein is CASSLSGANNEKLFF.

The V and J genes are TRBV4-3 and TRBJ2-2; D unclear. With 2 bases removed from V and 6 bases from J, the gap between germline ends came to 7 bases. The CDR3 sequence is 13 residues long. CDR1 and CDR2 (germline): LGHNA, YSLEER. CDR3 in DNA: TGCGCCAGCAGCCAACCTCTAGCCGGGGAGCTGTTTTTT. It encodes CASSQPLAGELFF.

CDR3 nucleotides: TGTGCCAGCAGCCACCGGGACAGAGCTAACTATGGCTACACCTTC. It yields the protein CASSHRDRANYGYTF. This chain uses TRBV7-9 with TRBJ1-2; 7 bases agree with TRBD1. Looked up from germline, CDR1 is SEHNR and CDR2 is FQNEAQ (reference sequence). With 5 bases clipped from V and 0 bases from J, the junction kept 6 bases outside the gene matches. This CDR3 is built from 15 residues.

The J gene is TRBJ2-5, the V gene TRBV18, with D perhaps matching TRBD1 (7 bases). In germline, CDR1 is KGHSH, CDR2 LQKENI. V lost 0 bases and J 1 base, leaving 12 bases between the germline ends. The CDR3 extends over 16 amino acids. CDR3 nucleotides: TGTGCCAGCTCACCACCGGCAGGGGGGATCCAAGAGACCCAGTACTTC. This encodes CASSPPAGGIQETQYF.

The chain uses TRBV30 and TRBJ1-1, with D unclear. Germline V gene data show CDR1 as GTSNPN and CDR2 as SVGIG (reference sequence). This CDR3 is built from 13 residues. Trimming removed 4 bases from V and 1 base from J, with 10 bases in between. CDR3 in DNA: TGTGCCTGGACCCGGACGGGGAACACTGAAGCTTTCTTT. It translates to CAWTRTGNTEAFF.

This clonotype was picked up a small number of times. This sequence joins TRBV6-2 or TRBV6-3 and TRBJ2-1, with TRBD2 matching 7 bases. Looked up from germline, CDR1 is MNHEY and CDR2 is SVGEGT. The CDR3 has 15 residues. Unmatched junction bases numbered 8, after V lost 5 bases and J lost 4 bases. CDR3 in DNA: TGTGCCAGCAGTAACCAAGGACTAGGGTACAATGAGCAGTTCTTC. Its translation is CASSNQGLGYNEQFF.

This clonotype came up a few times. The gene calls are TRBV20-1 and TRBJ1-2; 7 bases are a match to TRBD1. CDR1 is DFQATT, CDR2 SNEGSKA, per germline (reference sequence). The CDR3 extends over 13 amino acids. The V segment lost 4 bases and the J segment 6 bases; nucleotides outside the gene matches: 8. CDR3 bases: TGCAGTGCTAAAAAGCAGGGGGAGAATGGCTACACCTTC. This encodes CSAKKQGENGYTF.

The CDR3 loop is CATSRDRRDGYEQYF. Written as DNA, the CDR3 is TGTGCCACCAGCAGAGACCGACGGGACGGCTACGAGCAGTACTTC. This chain uses TRBV15 with TRBJ2-7; either TRBD1 or TRBD2 may supply D (5 bases each). The V end was cut by 0 bases, the J end by 3 bases, with 12 bases between. The CDR3 spans 15 residues. Germline CDR1 reads LNHNV; CDR2 reads YYDKDF (reference sequence).

The CDR3 coding sequence is TGTGCCAGCAGAAAGGGGGGGCTGAACACTGAAGCTTTCTTT. Protein product: CASRKGGLNTEAFF. The gene calls are TRBV12-3 or TRBV12-4 and TRBJ1-1, with D perhaps matching TRBD1 (6 bases). The V end was cut by 6 bases, the J end by 0 bases, with 11 bases between. The CDR3 spans 14 residues.

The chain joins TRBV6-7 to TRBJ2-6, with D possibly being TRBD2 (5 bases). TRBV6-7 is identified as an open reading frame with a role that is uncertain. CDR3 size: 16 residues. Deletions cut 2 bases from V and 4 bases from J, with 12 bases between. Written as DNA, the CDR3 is TGTGCCAGCAGTTACGGAGGCGGCTCAGGGGCCAACGTCCTGACTTTC. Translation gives CASSYGGGSGANVLTF.

DNA of the CDR3: TGTGCCAGCAGCTACCTTCTAGGGGGCAATCAGCCCCAGCATTTT. It codes for CASSYLLGGNQPQHF. This chain links TRBV7-2 with TRBJ1-5; a possible D gene is TRBD1 (5 bases). This CDR3 comprises 15 residues. Trimming removed 4 bases from V and 2 bases from J, with 12 bases in between. Germline V CDR1 and CDR2: SGHTA, FQGNSA.

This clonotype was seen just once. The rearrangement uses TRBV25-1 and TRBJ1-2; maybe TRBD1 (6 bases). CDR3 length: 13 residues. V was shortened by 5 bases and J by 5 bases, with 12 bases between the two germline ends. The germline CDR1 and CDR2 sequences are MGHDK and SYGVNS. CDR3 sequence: CASSQARGYGYTF. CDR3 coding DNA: TGTGCCAGCAGTCAGGCCAGGGGTTATGGCTACACCTTC.

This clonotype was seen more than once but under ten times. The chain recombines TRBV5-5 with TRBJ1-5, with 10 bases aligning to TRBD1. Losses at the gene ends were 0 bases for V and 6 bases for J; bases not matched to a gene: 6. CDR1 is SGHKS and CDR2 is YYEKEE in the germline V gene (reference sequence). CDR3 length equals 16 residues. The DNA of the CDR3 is TGTGCCAGCAGCTTGGTTTCCGGGACAGGGGCTCAGCCCCAGCATTTT. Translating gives CASSLVSGTGAQPQHF.

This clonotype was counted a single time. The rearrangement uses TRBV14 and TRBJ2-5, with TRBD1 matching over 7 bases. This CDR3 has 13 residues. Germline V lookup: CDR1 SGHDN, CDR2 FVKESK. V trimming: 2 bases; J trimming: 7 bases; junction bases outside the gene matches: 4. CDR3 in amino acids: CASSQLQGLTQYF. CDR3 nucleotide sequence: TGTGCCAGCAGCCAACTACAGGGGTTGACCCAGTACTTC. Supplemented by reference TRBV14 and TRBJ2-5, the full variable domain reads EAGVTQFPSHSVIEKGQTVTLRCDPISGHDNLYWYRRVMGKEIKFLLHFVKESKQDESGMPNNRFLAERTGGTYSTLKVQPAELEDSGVYFCASSQLQGLTQYFGPGTRLLVL.

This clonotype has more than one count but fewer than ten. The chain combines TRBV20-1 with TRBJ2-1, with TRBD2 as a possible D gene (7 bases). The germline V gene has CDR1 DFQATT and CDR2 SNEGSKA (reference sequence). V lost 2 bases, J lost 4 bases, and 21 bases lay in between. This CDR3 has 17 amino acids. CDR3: CSARPRTGRGLYNEQFF. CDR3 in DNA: TGCAGTGCTAGACCTCGAACAGGGCGGGGGTTATACAATGAGCAGTTCTTC.

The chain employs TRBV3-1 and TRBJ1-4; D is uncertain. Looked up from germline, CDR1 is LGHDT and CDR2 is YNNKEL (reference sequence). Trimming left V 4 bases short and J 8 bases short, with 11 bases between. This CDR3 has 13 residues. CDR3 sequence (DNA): TGTGCCAGCAGCCCGCAGTTTGGGGAAAAACTGTTTTTT. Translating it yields CASSPQFGEKLFF.

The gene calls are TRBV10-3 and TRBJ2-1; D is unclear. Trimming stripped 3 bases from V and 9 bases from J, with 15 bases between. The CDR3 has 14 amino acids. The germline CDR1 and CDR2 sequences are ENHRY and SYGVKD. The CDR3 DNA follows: TGTGCCATCAGTGATCCGGCCGCTTGGACTGAGCAGTTCTTC. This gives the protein CAISDPAAWTEQFF.